The source of this T cell receptor beta chain is a study of regulatory T cells in long-lasting Graves disease. Time point noted: persistent/refractory GD, antithyroid drugs over 5 years with positive TRAb. The TCR library used RNA extracted from PBMCs. V lost 6 bases to trimming and J lost 2 bases, with 12 bases between them. The CDR3 loop spans 13 amino acids. Germline V lookup: CDR1 DFQATT, CDR2 SNEGSKA (reference sequence). According to the study, TCR beta libraries were built with iRepertoire HTBI primers and CDR3-region Arm-PCR. Via MiXCR, TCRdb re-called the multiplex PCR reads, giving one row per CDR3 protein. The top ten hold about 56% of the sample, which has around 300,000 distinct CDR3 sequences, roughly a fifth seen once.

Sample: peripheral blood mononuclear cells (PBMCs), taken when the disease was refractory, from a patient treated with antithyroid drugs. The TCR originated in a female donor with Graves disease. J is TRBJ2-3 and V is TRBV20-1, with a possible D match to TRBD2 (5 bases). The CDR3 sequence: CSAKTGYTDTQYF. CDR3 nucleotides: TGCAGTGCCAAAACGGGATACACAGATACGCAGTATTTT.